These 3 T cell receptor beta chains share one sample of origin, sequenced in a study of blood T cell repertoires in COVID-19. Libraries were prepared by immunoSEQ multiplex PCR; TCRdb keeps only in-frame clonotypes and omits some of them. The sample has more than 75,000 clones, under 90% seen once. Sequencing was performed on peripheral blood. All receptors derive from a woman in her 70s with acute or convalescent COVID-19.

The rearrangement joins TRBV3-1 (or the pseudogene TRBV3-2) to TRBJ2-6; possible D gene TRBD2, 6 bases. V was trimmed by 0 bases and J by 1 base, leaving 10 bases between them. There are 17 residues in the CDR3. Germline-derived CDR1 and CDR2 are LGHDT and YNNKEL (reference sequence). This chain's CDR3 is CASSQEAGRSGANVLTF. The CDR3 DNA follows: TGTGCCAGCAGCCAAGAAGCCGGGAGATCTGGGGCCAACGTCCTGACTTTC.

The rearrangement joins TRBV9 to TRBJ2-3; TRBD2 aligns across 14 bases. The V segment lost 4 bases and the J segment 5 bases; nucleotides outside the gene matches: 15. Germline CDR1 SGDLS, CDR2 YYNGEE. The CDR3 runs 19 residues. CDR3: CASSPGGLAGVEVKDTQYF. The CDR3 coding sequence is TGTGCCAGCAGCCCAGGGGGACTAGCGGGAGTCGAGGTCAAAGATACGCAGTATTTT.

The rearrangement links TRBV4-2 to TRBJ2-3; 13 positions match TRBD2. V was clipped by 3 bases and J by 7 bases; unmatched bases: 13. CDR1 LGHNA and CDR2 YNFKEQ come from the germline V gene. The length of the CDR3 is 18 residues. The CDR3 region is CASSQLGSGTSGVNTQYF. DNA of the CDR3: TGTGCCAGCAGCCAGCTTGGGAGCGGGACTAGCGGGGTAAATACGCAGTATTTT.